Sequencing of this T cell receptor (beta chain) was carried out in a study of Ad26.COV2.S vaccination and SARS-CoV-2 variants. Study information: Donor allocation was to the COV1001 Ad26.COV2.S trial arm. Participants got Ad26.COV2.S intramuscularly, once or twice 56 days apart.

Specified treatment: about 20 received Ad26.COV2.S at low or high dose, single or two shots; roughly 5 received placebo; per-sample allocation not given. Day 63 following the first vaccine or placebo injection was when the samples were taken. This clone rates as medium-sized. What it binds is not known. CDR1 and CDR2 from the germline V gene are MNHEY and SMNVEV (reference sequence). The CDR3 totals 18 residues. The V segment lost 2 bases and the J segment 9 bases; nucleotides outside the gene matches: 11. Repertoires were generated with immunoSEQ multiplex PCR, while TCRdb's copy carries only in-frame clones and drops some. The table lists approximately 240,000 clones, approximately 87% of them singletons. Study conclusions and caveats: Vaccinated and placebo-treated recipients had similar non-spike TCR breadth. The analyses of TCR breadth and depth may have understated the size of total T cell responses.

This clonotype was obtained from a person between 18 and 65 years old who received the Ad26.COV2.S COVID-19 vaccine or a placebo. Source: peripheral blood, taken in a trial of Ad26.COV2.S vaccine versus placebo. V gene TRBV27 combines with J gene TRBJ2-1, with TRBD2 identical over 15 bases. CDR3 nucleotides: TGTGCCAGCAGTTTAGCCCAGCCGGGACTAGCGGGAGGCAGTGAGCAGTTCTTC. Encoded protein: CASSLAQPGLAGGSEQFF.